This entry lists 15 T cell receptor beta chains sequenced from one sample in a study of blood T cells in healthy people across ages (dated by TCRdb to 2015 to 2017). Receptors were amplified or captured by 5' RACE. The listed sequencing device is Illumina HiSeq 2500. The second PCR ran for roughly 7 to 12 cycles and used a J-beta primer mix along with a sample-barcoded 5' primer. TCRdb reworked the public reads: Q25 trimming with fastp, MiXCR clone assembly, productive beta chains retained. Entries are consolidated by CDR3 protein sequence, retaining the most common genes and DNA. The sample table shows over 500,000 distinct CDR3 sequences, and more than 45% are seen once. The ten largest clones add up to approximately 13% of the sample. The specimen sequenced was blood. Source of these receptors: a woman aged 80 or older in good health.

The chain carries TRBV9 and TRBJ1-2, with D unclear. V was cut by 0 bases and J by 0 bases, with 9 bases left in between. CDR1 is SGDLS, CDR2 YYNGEE, per germline. This CDR3 has 15 residues. For the CDR3, the DNA is TGTGCCAGCAGCGTAGAGGACGGAGCTAACTATGGCTACACCTTC. Its translation is CASSVEDGANYGYTF. Filled out from reference TRBV9 and TRBJ1-2, the complete variable domain reads DSGVTQTPKHLITATGQRVTLRCSPRSGDLSVYWYQQSLDQGLQFLIQYYNGEERAKGNILERFSAQQFPDLHSELNLSSLELGDSALYFCASSVEDGANYGYTFGSGTRLTVV.

V usage is TRBV7-9 and J usage is TRBJ2-7; D is possibly TRBD1 or TRBD2 (6 bases each). V lost 3 bases to trimming and J lost 0 bases, with 12 bases between them. Germline CDR1 reads SEHNR; CDR2 reads FQNEAQ (reference sequence). This CDR3 contains 15 residues. CDR3 DNA sequence: TGTGCCAGCAGCTTGAAGGGGGGATTCTCCTACGAGCAGTACTTC. This sequence encodes CASSLKGGFSYEQYF.

This sequence joins TRBV27 and TRBJ1-5; maybe TRBD1 (5 bases). This CDR3 comprises 16 residues. Germline V gene lookup returns CDR1 MNHEY and CDR2 SMNVEV (reference sequence). Trimming took off 5 bases at V and 0 bases at J, with 14 bases between the two ends. The CDR3 sequence: CASSVASGGSNQPQHF. The CDR3 bases are TGTGCCAGCAGTGTTGCCTCCGGGGGTAGCAATCAGCCCCAGCATTTT.

This clonotype appeared many times. A much larger clone sits a single nucleotide away, making a read error possible. The CDR3 sequence is CASRGGRAGSNEQFF. The CDR3 DNA sequence: TGCGCCAGCAGGGGGGGACGAGCGGGGAGCAATGAGCAGTTCTTC. The chain recombines TRBV4-1 with TRBJ2-1; 7 bases fit TRBD2. This CDR3 comprises 15 residues. The V gene end was trimmed by 6 bases and the J gene end by 6 bases; junction bases not matched to a gene: 11. Germline values: CDR1 MGHRA, CDR2 YSYEKL.

As regards this clonotype: One end of the junction is discordant with germline, which a read error may explain. This chain uses TRBV6-5 with TRBJ2-1; maybe TRBD2 (7 bases). The CDR3 is 15 residues long. Germline CDR1 reads MNHEY; CDR2 reads SVGAGI. The CDR3 nucleotides read TGTGTCAGCAGTTACTCGATGGGGGGGCTGACTGAGCAGTTCTTC. Translation gives CVSSYSMGGLTEQFF.

This clonotype was seen once. This may be a read error, as it is one base from a much larger clone. The chain recombines TRBV29-1 with TRBJ2-4; a possible D gene is TRBD2 (6 bases). Per germline, CDR1 SQVTM and CDR2 ANQGSEA. This CDR3 has 11 residues. The CDR3 DNA reads TGCAGTACGGGAGTTGGAAACATTCAGTACTTC. Encoded protein: CSTGVGNIQYF.

This clonotype was counted at least ten times. The CDR3 coding sequence is TGCAGTGCTAGTCACCAGGGGGCCAACGTCCTGACTTTC. The encoded protein is CSASHQGANVLTF. This sequence joins TRBV20-1 and TRBJ2-6; D is unresolved. Germline CDR1 is DFQATT and CDR2 is SNEGSKA (reference sequence). V was clipped by 3 bases and J by 4 bases, with 7 bases between them. The CDR3 totals 13 residues.

This clonotype was seen repeatedly, ten times or more. This chain uses TRBV20-1 with TRBJ1-2; 8 bases align to TRBD1. Trimming at V came to 3 bases and at J to 4 bases, leaving 13 bases not matched to a gene. This CDR3 comprises 16 residues. Germline V gene lookup returns CDR1 DFQATT and CDR2 SNEGSKA (reference sequence). CDR3 loop: CSARPGQGRVVYGYTF. For the CDR3, the DNA is TGCAGTGCTAGGCCCGGACAGGGAAGAGTGGTCTATGGCTACACCTTC.

Concerning this clonotype: Its ends do not fully match the called genes, so a read error is possible. The rearrangement joins TRBV28 to TRBJ2-5; the match to TRBD1 covers 9 bases. This CDR3 is built from 16 residues. Germline V lookup: CDR1 MDHEN, CDR2 SYDVKM. Here the CDR3 reads CACSWWTGVGEETQYF. The CDR3 coding sequence is TGTGCCTGCAGCTGGTGGACAGGGGTCGGGGAAGAGACCCAGTACTTC.

This clonotype was seen at least ten times. Possible read error: a much larger clone is one base away. J is TRBJ2-1 and V is TRBV7-2, with TRBD1 as a possible D gene (7 bases). Germline V gene lookup returns CDR1 SGHTA and CDR2 FQGNSA. Trimming left V 6 bases short and J 4 bases short, with 25 bases between. This CDR3 has 18 amino acids. CDR3 nucleotides: TGTGCCAGCAGTTCGGCGGGACTTACAAGGGGGCGGTACAATGAGCAGTTCTTC. Protein: CASSSAGLTRGRYNEQFF. The full variable domain, in which reference TRBV7-2 and TRBJ2-1 provide the parts outside the CDR3, is GAGVSQSPSNKVTEKGKDVELRCDPISGHTALYWYRQSLGQGLEFLIYFQGNSAPDKSGLPSDRFSAERTGGSVSTLTIQRTQQEDSAVYLCASSSAGLTRGRYNEQFFGPGTRLTVL.

This chain connects TRBV6-5 to TRBJ1-2; D is uncertain. CDR3 length equals 18 residues. The ends were cut back, 4 bases at V and 1 base at J, with 22 bases in the middle. Germline V lookup: CDR1 MNHEY, CDR2 SVGAGI. CDR3 residues: CASSFREAPQPLNYGYTF. For the CDR3, the DNA is TGTGCCAGCAGTTTCCGTGAGGCCCCCCAGCCACTTAACTATGGCTACACCTTC.

The chain has TRBV20-1 and TRBJ1-2; D might be TRBD1 (6 bases). The V end was cut by 5 bases, the J end by 6 bases, with 10 bases between. There are 11 residues in the CDR3. The germline V gene has CDR1 DFQATT and CDR2 SNEGSKA (reference sequence). Here the CDR3 DNA reads TGCAGTGCTGCACAGGGTCATGGCTACACCTTC. This translates into CSAAQGHGYTF.

In this sample, this clonotype turned up many times. A much larger clone differs from this one at a single base, so this may be a read error. This sequence joins TRBV5-6 and TRBJ2-5, with TRBD2 matching over 8 bases. Germline V gene sequence: CDR1 SGHDT, CDR2 YYEEEE. This CDR3 comprises 15 residues. The V gene end was trimmed by 4 bases and the J gene end by 11 bases; junction bases not matched to a gene: 16. The CDR3 loop reads CASSHWTSLYNEQYF. CDR3 nucleotides: TGTGCCAGCAGCCATTGGACTAGCTTATACAATGAGCAGTACTTC.

About this clonotype itself: This sequence may be a read error, since a much larger clone differs from it by one base. The chain has TRBV7-2 and TRBJ2-1, with D perhaps TRBD2 (6 bases). The CDR3 covers 18 residues. Germline V gene sequence: CDR1 SGHTA, CDR2 FQGNSA. CDR3 nucleotide sequence: TGTGCCAACAGCTTAGGGGCATCTAGCGCTGTTTCCTACAATGAGCAGTTCTTC. Translated, it gives CANSLGASSAVSYNEQFF. The full variable domain, in which reference TRBV7-2 and TRBJ2-1 provide the parts outside the CDR3, is GAGVSQSPSNKVTEKGKDVELRCDPISGHTALYWYRQSLGQGLEFLIYFQGNSAPDKSGLPSDRFSAERTGGSVSTLTIQRTQQEDSAVYLCANSLGASSAVSYNEQFFGPGTRLTVL.

The chain uses TRBV7-3 and TRBJ2-5, with D hard to call. Germline loops: CDR1 SGHTA, CDR2 FQGTGA. V lost 1 base, J lost 2 bases, and 11 bases lay in between. CDR3 length: 15 residues. CDR3 coding DNA: TGTGCCAGCAGCTTAAGTAGTAGCAGACAAGAGACCCAGTACTTC. Protein: CASSLSSSRQETQYF.